Presented here are 28 T cell receptor beta chains from one specimen sequenced in a study of OX40 agonist ivuxolimab in advanced cancers. Clones were read by immunoSEQ multiplex PCR, and TCRdb kept only the in-frame ones, dropping some. In the table there are roughly 23,000 clones, more than 70% of which are singletons. This specimen consisted of CD4+ or CD8+ T cells sorted from blood, obtained in a trial of the OX40 agonist ivuxolimab. The source is an adult with an advanced solid tumor such as melanoma, head and neck, liver or kidney cancer.

V and J are TRBV4-3 and TRBJ2-3, with 9 nucleotides matching TRBD2. Trimming cost V 0 bases and J 0 bases; bases outside gene matches: 7. Germline V gene data show CDR1 as LGHNA and CDR2 as YSLEER. The CDR3 spans 18 residues. The DNA for the CDR3 is TGCGCCAGCAGCCAAGAGTCTCTAGCGGGACAGAGCACAGATACGCAGTATTTT. Residues: CASSQESLAGQSTDTQYF.

There are a few counts of this clone. The V call is TRBV10-2, the J call TRBJ2-1, with a tentative D call TRBD2 (6 bases). Trimming took 6 bases from V and 6 from J, leaving 12 bases between them. The V gene's germline CDR1 is WSHSY and CDR2 SAAADI. CDR3 size: 13 residues. CDR3 amino acids: CASREGIGNEQFF. The CDR3 DNA is TGCGCCAGCAGGGAGGGGATTGGCAATGAGCAGTTCTTC.

The chain links TRBV12-5 to TRBJ2-7, with TRBD1 as a possible D gene (6 bases). CDR1 is LGHNT and CDR2 is FRNRAP in the germline V gene. V lost 5 bases to trimming and J lost 2 bases, with 10 bases between them. The CDR3 covers 13 residues. The CDR3 DNA reads as TGTGCTAGTGGTCACGGGACAACCTACGAGCAGTACTTC. As protein: CASGHGTTYEQYF.

The chain employs TRBV19 and TRBJ2-6; 8 bases are shared with TRBD1. Germline V gives CDR1 LNHDA, CDR2 SQIVND (reference sequence). V lost 9 bases, J lost 3 bases, and 4 bases stayed unmatched. This CDR3 is 14 amino acids long. This CDR3 reads CASIDRGGANVLTF. The DNA for the CDR3 is TGTGCCAGCATCGACAGGGGTGGGGCCAACGTCCTGACTTTC.

The V gene is TRBV6-6, the J gene TRBJ2-1; the D call may be TRBD1 or TRBD2 (5 bases each). Germline CDR1 is MNHNY and CDR2 is SVGAGI (reference sequence). There are 12 residues in the CDR3. V shed 1 base and J shed 13 bases, with 11 bases lying between them. DNA for the CDR3: TGTGCCAGCAGTTACTTCCGGGACCGACAGTTCTTC. Its protein product is CASSYFRDRQFF.

CDR3 nucleotide sequence: TGCGCCAGCAGCGACCGACCGAACACCGGGGAGCTGTTTTTT. Its protein product is CASSDRPNTGELFF. J is TRBJ2-2 and V is TRBV10-2, with D unresolved. The germline CDR1 and CDR2 sequences are WSHSY and SAAADI. The V end was cut by 6 bases, the J end by 0 bases, with 8 bases between. This CDR3 is 14 amino acids long.

In this sample, this clone turned up a few times. This chain links TRBV12-2 with TRBJ2-3; the table gives TRBD1 as D, unverified against the DNA. TRBV12-2 has pseudogene status. The CDR3 runs to 15 residues. The CDR3 is CASRSRAGGYGTQYF. The DNA for the CDR3 is TGTGCAAGTCGCTCGCGAGCAGGGGGCTACGGTACGCAGTATTTT.

This clone was recorded only once. The chain couples TRBV11-2 to TRBJ1-1, with D unresolved. The CDR3 extends over 16 amino acids. Germline CDR1 is SGHAT and CDR2 is FQNNGV. Trimming removed 2 bases from V and 0 bases from J, with 13 bases in between. This CDR3 is CASSLYPPAMNTEAFF. CDR3 in DNA: TGTGCCAGCAGCTTATACCCCCCAGCCATGAACACTGAAGCTTTCTTT. Looking up the rest from reference TRBV11-2 and TRBJ1-1 gives the full variable domain: EAGVAQSPRYKIIEKRQSVAFWCNPISGHATLYWYQQILGQGPKLLIQFQNNGVVDDSQLPKDRFSAERLKGVDSTLKIQPAKLEDSAVYLCASSLYPPAMNTEAFFGQGTRLTVV.

The chain couples TRBV7-6 to TRBJ2-7, with TRBD1 as a possible D gene (5 bases). Trimming shortened V by 6 bases and J by 2 bases, and 17 bases separated the two germline ends. This CDR3 comprises 15 residues. From germline, CDR1 is SGHVS and CDR2 FNYEAQ. The CDR3 DNA reads TGTGCCAGCAGTCCCAGTACAGGTGGTACCTACGAGCAGTACTTC. Protein: CASSPSTGGTYEQYF.

This clone occurred once. V and J are TRBV2 and TRBJ2-7; the match to TRBD2 covers 7 bases. The V segment lost 11 bases and the J segment 6 bases; nucleotides outside the gene matches: 7. The CDR3 covers 11 residues. Germline V CDR1 and CDR2: SNHLY, FYNNEI. The CDR3 DNA sequence: TGTGCCCGGTGGGAGGGCCGCGAGCAGTACTTC. Its translation: CARWEGREQYF.

This chain joins TRBV10-3 and TRBJ2-5; the D is unclear. This CDR3 is 16 amino acids long. Germline V gives CDR1 ENHRY, CDR2 SYGVKD. The germline V and J ends were trimmed by 0 bases and 0 bases, with 11 bases remaining between them. CDR3 nucleotide sequence: TGTGCCATCAGTGAGTCCACCGCAGGTAACCAAGAGACCCAGTACTTC. This sequence encodes CAISESTAGNQETQYF.

In its sample, this clone was seen a few times. The chain carries TRBV11-2 and TRBJ2-3, with unresolved D. The CDR3 extends over 12 amino acids. The germline V gene encodes CDR1 SGHAT and CDR2 FQNNGV. Trimming left V 4 bases short and J 4 bases short, with 6 bases between. As DNA, the CDR3 is TGTGCCAGCAGCTCCCTTTCAGATACGCAGTATTTT. Its protein is CASSSLSDTQYF.

This clone came up once. The chain combines TRBV6-6 with TRBJ2-7, with D perhaps matching TRBD1 (6 bases). The CDR3 runs 13 residues. The V and J ends lost 6 bases and 3 bases respectively, with 12 bases between them. Per germline, CDR1 MNHNY and CDR2 SVGAGI (reference sequence). The CDR3 reads CASSYGQLYEQYF. CDR3 nucleotide sequence: TGTGCCAGCAGCTACGGACAGCTCTACGAGCAGTACTTC.

For the CDR3, the DNA is TGTGCCAGCAGCCAACTGGGGACTGCCAATGAGCAGTTCTTC. It yields the protein CASSQLGTANEQFF. The rearrangement links TRBV14 to TRBJ2-1; the D gene is possibly TRBD2 (6 bases). Looked up from germline, CDR1 is SGHDN and CDR2 is FVKESK. V was trimmed by 2 bases and J by 6 bases, leaving 11 bases between them. There are 14 residues in the CDR3.

J is TRBJ2-7 and V is TRBV6-6; D unclear. Germline V CDR1 and CDR2: MNHNY, SVGAGI (reference sequence). Trimming stripped 0 bases from V and 2 bases from J, with 11 bases between. The CDR3 extends over 15 amino acids. Written as DNA, the CDR3 is TGTGCCAGCAGTTACTCGACACCCACCACCTACGAGCAGTACTTC. It codes for CASSYSTPTTYEQYF.

The chain is built from TRBV5-5 and TRBJ2-5; 9 bases are shared with TRBD2. Germline V gives CDR1 SGHKS, CDR2 YYEKEE (reference sequence). The junction had 12 bases not matched to a gene; V was cut back by 4 bases and J by 2 bases. The CDR3 covers 17 residues. CDR3 loop: CASSPGTSSIRQETQYF. The CDR3 nucleotides are TGTGCCAGCAGCCCCGGGACTAGCTCAATCCGTCAAGAGACCCAGTACTTC.

The chain recombines TRBV9 with TRBJ2-1, with 14 nucleotides matching TRBD2. The CDR3 spans 15 residues. After removal of 4 bases from V and 7 bases from J, the junction contained 4 bases not matched to a gene. Germline-derived CDR1 and CDR2 are SGDLS and YYNGEE. The CDR3 is CASSSGTSGSNEQFF. In DNA form, the CDR3 reads TGTGCCAGCAGCTCCGGGACTAGCGGGAGTAATGAGCAGTTCTTC.

The CDR3 protein is CASSETGAITEAFF. DNA of the CDR3: TGTGCCAGCAGCGAGACAGGGGCGATCACTGAAGCTTTCTTT. This sequence joins TRBV13 and TRBJ1-1; TRBD1 matches at 8 bases. Germline CDR1 is PRHDT and CDR2 is FYEKMQ (reference sequence). CDR3 length: 14 residues. Losses at the gene ends were 5 bases for V and 4 bases for J; bases not matched to a gene: 6.

The chain recombines TRBV2 with TRBJ2-7, with 8 positions matching TRBD1. The CDR3 contains 14 residues. The junction had 10 bases not matched to a gene; V was cut back by 7 bases and J by 5 bases. The germline CDR1 and CDR2 sequences are SNHLY and FYNNEI. CDR3 protein: CASTPDRGVNEQYF. The CDR3 DNA reads as TGTGCCAGCACCCCAGACAGGGGCGTCAACGAGCAGTACTTC.

Sample share makes this clone medium-sized. The chain carries TRBV30 and TRBJ1-1; D uncertain. The CDR3 is 13 amino acids. Trimming removed 1 base at V and 4 bases at J, with 10 bases between. Germline CDR1 is GTSNPN and CDR2 is SVGIG (reference sequence). CDR3 DNA: TGTGCCTGGAGTGACAGTCTTGGCACTGAAGCTTTCTTT. Its protein is CAWSDSLGTEAFF.

The genes are TRBV19 and TRBJ2-7; the match to TRBD1 covers 7 bases. The CDR3 extends over 18 amino acids. Germline-derived CDR1 and CDR2 are LNHDA and SQIVND (reference sequence). V was clipped by 1 base and J by 4 bases; unmatched bases: 16. CDR3 DNA sequence: TGTGCCAGTAGTATAGTTCTTACCTCCGACAGGGTTGGTTACGAGCAGTACTTC. Its protein is CASSIVLTSDRVGYEQYF.

V usage is TRBV5-4 and J usage is TRBJ2-7, with D unclear. The CDR3 covers 14 residues. Germline CDR1 and CDR2: SGHNT and YYREEE (reference sequence). The V and J ends lost 0 bases and 4 bases respectively, with 11 bases between them. The CDR3 loop is CASSLGVGWYEQYF. CDR3 DNA: TGTGCCAGCAGCTTGGGGGTGGGTTGGTACGAGCAGTACTTC. The full variable domain, in which reference TRBV5-4 and TRBJ2-7 provide the parts outside the CDR3, is ETGVTQSPTHLIKTRGQQVTLRCSSQSGHNTVSWYQQALGQGPQFIFQYYREEENGRGNFPPRFSGLQFPNYSSELNVNALELDDSALYLCASSLGVGWYEQYFGPGTRLTVT.

This clone was observed once. The J gene is TRBJ2-2, the V gene TRBV30; D is ambiguous. Trimming took 4 bases from V and 9 from J, leaving 15 bases between them. The CDR3 consists of 13 residues. The germline V gene has CDR1 GTSNPN and CDR2 SVGIG (reference sequence). CDR3 DNA sequence: TGTGCCTGGATTGGAAGGGAAGGACGGGAGCTGTTTTTT. Translation gives CAWIGREGRELFF.

The chain has TRBV9 and TRBJ2-7, with TRBD2 identical over 10 bases. The trim removed 3 bases at V and 4 bases at J, leaving 10 bases unmatched. The germline V gene encodes CDR1 SGDLS and CDR2 YYNGEE. The CDR3 sequence is 16 residues long. The CDR3 region is CASSAAASGSFYEQYF. The CDR3 coding sequence is TGTGCCAGCAGCGCAGCGGCTAGCGGGAGTTTTTACGAGCAGTACTTC.

The V and J genes are TRBV14 and TRBJ2-1, with 8 bases aligning to TRBD2. The junction had 3 bases not matched to a gene; V was cut back by 3 bases and J by 2 bases. Germline loops: CDR1 SGHDN, CDR2 FVKESK. The CDR3 spans 15 residues. The CDR3: CASSQLAGPYNEQFF. In DNA form, the CDR3 reads TGTGCCAGCAGCCAGTTAGCGGGACCCTACAATGAGCAGTTCTTC.

The rearrangement joins TRBV7-9 to TRBJ2-4; 7 nucleotides line up with TRBD2. The germline gives CDR1 SEHNR, CDR2 FQNEAQ (reference sequence). The CDR3 has 15 residues. With 5 bases clipped from V and 1 base from J, the junction kept 5 bases outside the gene matches. CDR3 sequence: CASSGLGGAKNIQYF. For the CDR3, the DNA is TGTGCCAGCAGCGGCCTGGGAGGGGCCAAAAACATTCAGTACTTC.

The chain uses TRBV4-1 and TRBJ2-2, with TRBD1 identical over 9 bases. CDR1 is MGHRA, CDR2 YSYEKL, per germline. Trimming took 2 bases from V and 6 from J; bases not matched to a gene: 7. This CDR3 has 16 residues. In DNA, the CDR3 is TGCGCCAGCAGCCAACCGGGACAGGGTGAGGCCGGGGAGCTGTTTTTT. Its protein product is CASSQPGQGEAGELFF.

The chain has TRBV7-9 and TRBJ2-7, with D uncertain. The CDR3 runs to 12 residues. In germline, CDR1 is SEHNR, CDR2 FQNEAQ (reference sequence). Between the trimmed V and J ends, which lost 5 bases and 7 bases, there was a span of 12 bases. Here the CDR3 reads CASSTLSDEQYF. DNA of the CDR3: TGTGCCAGCAGCACCCTTTCTGATGAGCAGTACTTC.